A selection of T cell receptor beta chains follows, all from one sample in a study of regulatory T cells in long-lasting Graves disease. TCRdb analysed the multiplex PCR reads with MiXCR anew, one entry per CDR3 protein. The table shows roughly 520,000 distinct CDR3 sequences, with around 12% occurring only once. This same sample was also taken into another study, of T cells in Graves' hyperthyroidism and ophthalmopathy.

Here the sequenced sample was peripheral blood mononuclear cells (PBMCs), taken at new diagnosis, from a patient treated with antithyroid drugs. Source of these receptors: a woman under 40 with Graves disease. Each CDR3 is given with its conserved first and last residue. The D gene is left open where the match is weak. A row's size may be missing; if present it is once, few, many or a size class.

>TRBV7-9|TRBJ2-1|.|many
CASSRLAEEYNEQFF
TGTGCCAGCAGCCGTTTAGCGGAGGAATACAATGAGCAGTTCTTC
>TRBV6-5|TRBJ2-1|.|few
CASSYSVLSYNEQFF
TGTGCCAGCAGTTACAGCGTTCTCTCCTACAATGAGCAGTTCTTC
>TRBV11-2|TRBJ2-6|.|many
CASSLDPGPSGANVLTF
TGTGCCAGCAGCTTAGACCCGGGCCCGTCTGGGGCCAACGTCCTGACTTTC
>TRBV29-1|TRBJ2-3|TRBD1|.
CSVDRDRGEYF
TGCAGCGTTGATCGGGACAGGGGAGAGTATTTT
>TRBV11-2|TRBJ1-1|.|.
CASSSQGLGNTGAFF
TGTGCCAGCAGCTCTCAGGGACTCGGGAACACTGGAGCTTTCTTT
>TRBV5-1|TRBJ1-1|.|many
CASSLAGFMNTEAFF
TGCGCCAGCAGCTTGGCAGGGTTTATGAACACTGAAGCTTTCTTT
>TRBV6-1|TRBJ2-3|.|many
CASSPTRDPTDTQYF
TGTGCCAGCAGTCCTACCCGGGACCCCACAGATACGCAGTATTTT
>TRBV5-1|TRBJ2-2|TRBD1|few
CASSLGPQGERLFF
TGCGCCAGCAGCTTGGGGCCCCAGGGGGAAAGGCTGTTTTTT
>TRBV7-2|TRBJ1-3|TRBD1|many
CASRPQGALDTIYF
TGTGCCAGCAGACCTCAGGGGGCGTTGGACACCATATATTTT
>TRBV2|TRBJ2-7|.|many
CASRDHRPQDPFEQYF
TGTGCCAGCAGAGACCACAGACCACAGGATCCGTTCGAGCAGTACTTC